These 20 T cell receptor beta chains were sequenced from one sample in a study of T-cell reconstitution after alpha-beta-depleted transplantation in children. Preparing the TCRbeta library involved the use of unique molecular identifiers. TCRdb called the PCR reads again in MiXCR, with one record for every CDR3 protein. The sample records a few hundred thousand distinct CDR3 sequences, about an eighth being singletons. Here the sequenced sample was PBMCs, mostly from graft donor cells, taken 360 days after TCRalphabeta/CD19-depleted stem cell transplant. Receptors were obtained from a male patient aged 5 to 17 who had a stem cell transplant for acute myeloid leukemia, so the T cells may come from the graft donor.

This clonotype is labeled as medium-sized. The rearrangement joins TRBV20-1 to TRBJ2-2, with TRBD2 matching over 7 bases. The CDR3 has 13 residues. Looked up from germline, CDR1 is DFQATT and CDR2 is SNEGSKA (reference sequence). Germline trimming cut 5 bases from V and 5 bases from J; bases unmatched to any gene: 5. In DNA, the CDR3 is TGCAGTGCTGTGAGCGGGATAACCGGGGAGCTGTTTTTT. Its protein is CSAVSGITGELFF.

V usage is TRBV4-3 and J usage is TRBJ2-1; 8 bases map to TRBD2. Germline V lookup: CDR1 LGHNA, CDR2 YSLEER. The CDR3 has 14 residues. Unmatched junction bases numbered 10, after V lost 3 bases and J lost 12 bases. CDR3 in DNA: TGCGCCAGCAGCCACGGGACTAGTGGAACGGTGCAGTTCTTC. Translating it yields CASSHGTSGTVQFF.

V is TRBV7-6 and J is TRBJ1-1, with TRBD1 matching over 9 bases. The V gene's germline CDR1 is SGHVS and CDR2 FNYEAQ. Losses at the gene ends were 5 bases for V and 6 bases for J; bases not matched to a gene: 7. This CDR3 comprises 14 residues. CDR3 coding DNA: TGTGCCAGCAGCACCTACAGGGGGCTCGCTGAAGCTTTCTTT. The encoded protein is CASSTYRGLAEAFF.

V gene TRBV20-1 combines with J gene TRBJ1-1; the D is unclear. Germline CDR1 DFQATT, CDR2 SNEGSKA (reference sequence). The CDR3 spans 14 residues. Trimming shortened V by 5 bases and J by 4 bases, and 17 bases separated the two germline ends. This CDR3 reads CSAPFTRVGTEAFF. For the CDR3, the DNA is TGCAGTGCTCCCTTTACTCGGGTAGGCACTGAAGCTTTCTTT.

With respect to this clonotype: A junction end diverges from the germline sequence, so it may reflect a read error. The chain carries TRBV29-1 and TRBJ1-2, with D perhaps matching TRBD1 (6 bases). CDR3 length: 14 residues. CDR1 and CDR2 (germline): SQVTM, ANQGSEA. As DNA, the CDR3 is TGCAGCGGTGAACACAGGGAAGGGTACTATGGCTACACCTTC. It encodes CSGEHREGYYGYTF.

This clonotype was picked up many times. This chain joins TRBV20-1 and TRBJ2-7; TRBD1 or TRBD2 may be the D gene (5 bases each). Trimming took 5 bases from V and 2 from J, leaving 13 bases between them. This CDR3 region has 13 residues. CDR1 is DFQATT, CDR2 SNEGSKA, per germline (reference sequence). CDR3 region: CSADPGPPYEQYF. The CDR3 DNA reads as TGCAGTGCTGATCCGGGACCTCCCTACGAGCAGTACTTC.

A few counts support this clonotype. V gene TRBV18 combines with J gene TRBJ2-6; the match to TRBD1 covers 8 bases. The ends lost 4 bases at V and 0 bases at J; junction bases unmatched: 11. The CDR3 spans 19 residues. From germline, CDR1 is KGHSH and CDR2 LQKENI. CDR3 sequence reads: CASSQKIRGLSSGANVLTF. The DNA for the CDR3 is TGTGCCAGCTCACAAAAAATCAGGGGGCTAAGCTCTGGGGCCAACGTCCTGACTTTC. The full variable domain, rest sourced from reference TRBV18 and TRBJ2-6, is NAGVMQNPRHLVRRRGQEARLRCSPMKGHSHVYWYRQLPEEGLKFMVYLQKENIIDESGMPKERFSAEFPKEGPSILRIQQVVRGDSAAYFCASSQKIRGLSSGANVLTFGAGSRLTVL.

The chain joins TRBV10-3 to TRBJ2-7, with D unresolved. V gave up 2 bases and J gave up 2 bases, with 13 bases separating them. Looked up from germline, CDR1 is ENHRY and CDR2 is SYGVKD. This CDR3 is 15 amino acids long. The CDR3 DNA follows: TGTGCCATCAGTGAGGACGCTCCTGGGACCTACGAGCAGTACTTC. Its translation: CAISEDAPGTYEQYF.

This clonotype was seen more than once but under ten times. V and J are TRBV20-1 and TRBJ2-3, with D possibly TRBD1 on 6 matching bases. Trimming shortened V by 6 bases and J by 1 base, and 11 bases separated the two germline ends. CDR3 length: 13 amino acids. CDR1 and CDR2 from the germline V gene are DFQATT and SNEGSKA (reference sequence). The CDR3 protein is CSAPGQRTDTQYF. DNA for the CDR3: TGCAGTGCCCCGGGACAACGCACAGATACGCAGTATTTT.

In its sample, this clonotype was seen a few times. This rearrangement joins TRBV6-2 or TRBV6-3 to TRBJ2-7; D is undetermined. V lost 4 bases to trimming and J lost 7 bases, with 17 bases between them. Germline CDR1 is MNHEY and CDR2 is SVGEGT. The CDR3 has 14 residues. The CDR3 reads CASSSKTYFPEQYF. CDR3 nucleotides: TGTGCCAGCAGTTCCAAGACTTATTTCCCAGAGCAGTACTTC.

The CDR3 DNA reads as TGTGCCAGCAGCCCCCGTCTAGCGGGGTCCAATGAGCAGTTCTTC. Protein product: CASSPRLAGSNEQFF. The genes are TRBV7-3 and TRBJ2-1; 9 bases map to TRBD2. V dropped 5 bases and J dropped 6; count of bases not matched to a gene: 8. The CDR3 runs 15 residues. Germline-derived CDR1 and CDR2 are SGHTA and FQGTGA.

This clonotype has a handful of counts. CDR3 protein: CASSQDSGSYEQYF. CDR3 nucleotides: TGCGCCAGCAGCCAAGATTCAGGATCTTACGAGCAGTACTTC. The chain links TRBV4-3 to TRBJ2-7; D is undetermined. Germline values: CDR1 LGHNA, CDR2 YSLEER. CDR3 length: 14 residues. V lost 0 bases and J 4 bases, leaving 10 bases between the germline ends.

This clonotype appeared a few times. The CDR3 here is CASSDVVAGLNYGYTF. CDR3 coding DNA: TGTGCCAGCAGTGACGTTGTGGCAGGGCTAAACTATGGCTACACCTTC. The J gene is TRBJ1-2, the V gene TRBV25-1; a weak D match, TRBD1 (5 bases). The germline V and J ends were trimmed by 3 bases and 2 bases, with 16 bases remaining between them. The CDR3 contains 16 residues. Germline V gene lookup returns CDR1 MGHDK and CDR2 SYGVNS.

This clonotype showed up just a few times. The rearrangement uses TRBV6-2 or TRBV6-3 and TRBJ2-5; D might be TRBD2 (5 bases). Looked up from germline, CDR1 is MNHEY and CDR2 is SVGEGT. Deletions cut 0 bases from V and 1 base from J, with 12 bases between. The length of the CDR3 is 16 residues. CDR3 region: CASSYSRGLRQETQYF. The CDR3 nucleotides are TGTGCCAGCAGTTACTCCCGAGGACTCCGCCAAGAGACCCAGTACTTC.

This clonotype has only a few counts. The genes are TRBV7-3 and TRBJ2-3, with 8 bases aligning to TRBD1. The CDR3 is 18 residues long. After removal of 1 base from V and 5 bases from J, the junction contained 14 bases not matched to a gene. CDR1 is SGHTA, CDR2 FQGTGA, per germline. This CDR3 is CASSLRPDRGDDEDTQYF. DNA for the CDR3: TGTGCCAGCAGCTTAAGACCCGACAGGGGCGACGATGAAGATACGCAGTATTTT.

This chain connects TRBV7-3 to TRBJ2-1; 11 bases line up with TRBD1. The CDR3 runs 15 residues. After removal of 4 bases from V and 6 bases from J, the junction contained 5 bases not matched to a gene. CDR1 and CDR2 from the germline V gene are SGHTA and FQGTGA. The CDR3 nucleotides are TGTGCCAGCAGCTCGGGGACAGGGGGTTTCAATGAGCAGTTCTTC. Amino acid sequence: CASSSGTGGFNEQFF.

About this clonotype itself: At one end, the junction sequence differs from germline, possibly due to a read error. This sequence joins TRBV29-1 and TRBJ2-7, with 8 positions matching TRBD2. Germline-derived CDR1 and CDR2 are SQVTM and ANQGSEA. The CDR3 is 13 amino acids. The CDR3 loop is CSVDSGGSYEEYF. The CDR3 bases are TGCAGCGTTGACAGCGGGGGCTCCTACGAGGAGTACTTC.

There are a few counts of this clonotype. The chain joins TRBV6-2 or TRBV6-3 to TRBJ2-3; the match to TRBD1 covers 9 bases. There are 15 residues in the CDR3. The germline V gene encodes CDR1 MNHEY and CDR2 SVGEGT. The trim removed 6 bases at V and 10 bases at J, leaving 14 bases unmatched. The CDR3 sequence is CASRPRGTGYSAQYF. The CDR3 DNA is TGTGCCAGCAGACCCCGCGGGACAGGGTATAGCGCGCAGTATTTT.

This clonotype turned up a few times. The CDR3 is CASSLQLGDSYNEQFF. For the CDR3, the DNA is TGTGCCAGCAGCTTACAGTTGGGGGACTCCTACAATGAGCAGTTCTTC. The genes are TRBV7-3 and TRBJ2-1; D is possibly TRBD1 or TRBD2 (5 bases each). The CDR3 covers 16 residues. Germline-derived CDR1 and CDR2 are SGHTA and FQGTGA. The V end was cut by 2 bases, the J end by 0 bases, with 11 bases between.

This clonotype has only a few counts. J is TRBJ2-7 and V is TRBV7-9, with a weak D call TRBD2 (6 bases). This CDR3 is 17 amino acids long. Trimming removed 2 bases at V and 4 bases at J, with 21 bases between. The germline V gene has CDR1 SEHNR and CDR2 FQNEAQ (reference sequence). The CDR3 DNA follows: TGTGCCAGCAGCTTACCCCCGATAGCGGCCTCCGCTTACGAGCAGTACTTC. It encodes CASSLPPIAASAYEQYF.